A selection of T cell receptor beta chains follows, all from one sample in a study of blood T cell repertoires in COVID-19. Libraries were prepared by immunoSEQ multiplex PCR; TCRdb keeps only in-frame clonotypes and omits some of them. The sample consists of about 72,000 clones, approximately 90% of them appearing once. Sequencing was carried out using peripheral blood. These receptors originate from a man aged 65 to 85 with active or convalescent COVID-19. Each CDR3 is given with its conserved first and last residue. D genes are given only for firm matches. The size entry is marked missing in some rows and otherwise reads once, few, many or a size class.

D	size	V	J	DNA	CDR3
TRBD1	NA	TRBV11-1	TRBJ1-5	TGTGCCAGCAGCCAGGACAGGGGTCAGCCCCAGCATTTT	CASSQDRGQPQHF
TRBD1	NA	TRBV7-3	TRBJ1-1	TGTGCCAGCAGCCCAGGACAGGCGGGGACTGAAGCTTTCTTT	CASSPGQAGTEAFF
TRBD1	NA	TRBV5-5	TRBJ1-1	TGTGCCAGCAGCTTATTGACAGGGGTTTACACTGAAGCTTTCTTT	CASSLLTGVYTEAFF
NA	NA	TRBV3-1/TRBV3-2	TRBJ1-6	TGTGCCAGCAGCCAAGAACCAGTCAATTCACCCCTCCACTTT	CASSQEPVNSPLHF
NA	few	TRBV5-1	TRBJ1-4	TGCGCCAGCAGCTGGGGACACGGGCGTGAAAAACTGTTTTTT	CASSWGHGREKLFF
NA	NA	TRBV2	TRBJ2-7	TGTGCCAGCACCCCTCAGGGTGGCGCCTACGAGCAGTACTTC	CASTPQGGAYEQYF
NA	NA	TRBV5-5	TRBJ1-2	TGTGCCAGCAGCTTGGCCTCAGACAGACTGGGGCTCGTGGATGGCTACACCTTC	CASSLASDRLGLVDGYTF
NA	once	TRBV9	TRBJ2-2	TGTGCCAGCAGCATCCGGACAGCCGGGGAGCTGTTTTTT	CASSIRTAGELFF
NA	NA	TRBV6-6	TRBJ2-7	TGTGCCAGCAGTTCTACCTACGAGCAGTACTTC	CASSSTYEQYF
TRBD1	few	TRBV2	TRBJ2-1	TGTGCCAGCCACGGACAGGGCTACAATGAGCAGTTCTTC	CASHGQGYNEQFF
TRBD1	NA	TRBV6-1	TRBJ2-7	TGTGCCAGCAGTGAGGCGGGACAGGGATTATACGAGCAGTACTTC	CASSEAGQGLYEQYF
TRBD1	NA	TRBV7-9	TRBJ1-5	TGTGCCACCCAGGGGGGGACAGGGAACAATCAGCCCCAGCATTTT	CATQGGTGNNQPQHF
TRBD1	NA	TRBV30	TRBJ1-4	TGTGCCTGGAGTTATGGGACAGGACCTAATGAAAAACTGTTTTTT	CAWSYGTGPNEKLFF
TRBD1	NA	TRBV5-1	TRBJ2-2	TGCGCCAGCAGCTTGTCCCGACAGGGGGGAACCGGGGAGCTGTTTTTT	CASSLSRQGGTGELFF
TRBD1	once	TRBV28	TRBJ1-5	TGTGCCAGCAGTTTTGCCCCGGGACAGCGGTCCAATCAGCCCCAGCATTTT	CASSFAPGQRSNQPQHF
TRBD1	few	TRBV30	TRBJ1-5	TGTGCCTGGAGACATCAGGGGGCGGGCAATCAGCCCCAGCATTTT	CAWRHQGAGNQPQHF
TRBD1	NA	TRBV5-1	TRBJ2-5	TGCGCCAGCAGCTTAGGACAGGGAGAGACCCAGTACTTC	CASSLGQGETQYF
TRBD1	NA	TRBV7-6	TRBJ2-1	TGTGCCAGCAGCTTAGACGTGGGGACAGGGTATGAGCAGTTCTTC	CASSLDVGTGYEQFF
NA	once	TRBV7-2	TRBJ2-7	TGTGCCAGCAGCTTATCTATAGAGGTCTACGAGCAGTACTTC	CASSLSIEVYEQYF
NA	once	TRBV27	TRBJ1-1	TGTGCCAGCAGTTCCTCGGCTGAAGCTTTCTTT	CASSSSAEAFF
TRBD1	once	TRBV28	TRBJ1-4	TGTGCCAGCAGTTTCGGAACAGGGGCTTGGGGTGAAAAACTGTTTTTT	CASSFGTGAWGEKLFF
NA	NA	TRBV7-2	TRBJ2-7	TGTGCCAGCAGCCCTCAGGGGCTAGCCTACGAGCAGTACTTC	CASSPQGLAYEQYF
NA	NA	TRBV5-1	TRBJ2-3	TGCGCCAGCAGCTTCGCAGGGGATCCAGGAGCAGATACGCAGTATTTT	CASSFAGDPGADTQYF
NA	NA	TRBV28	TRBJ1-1	TGTGCCAGCAGTCCCATCAGGGCAACCTTTGAAGCTTTCTTT	CASSPIRATFEAFF
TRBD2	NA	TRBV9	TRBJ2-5	TGTGCCAGCAGCCCGGGACTAGCGGGAGGGGGGCAAGAGACCCAGTACTTC	CASSPGLAGGGQETQYF
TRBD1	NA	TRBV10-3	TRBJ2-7	TGTGCCATCAGTGACAGAGGGACAGGGGGCGAGCAGTACTTC	CAISDRGTGGEQYF
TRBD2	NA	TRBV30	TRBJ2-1	TGTGCCTGGGGACTAGCGGGCGGTGGGAATGAGCAGTTCTTC	CAWGLAGGGNEQFF
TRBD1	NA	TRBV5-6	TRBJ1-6	TGTGCCAGCAGCGGGAGGGACAGGAGCTCCTATAATTCACCCCTCCACTTT	CASSGRDRSSYNSPLHF
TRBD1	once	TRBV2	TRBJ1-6	TGTGCCAGCAGTAGGACAGGGGGACATAATTCACCCCTCCACTTT	CASSRTGGHNSPLHF
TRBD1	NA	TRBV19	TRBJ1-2	TGTGCCAGTAGTATAGGGCGACAGGGTGGAAACTATGGCTACACCTTC	CASSIGRQGGNYGYTF
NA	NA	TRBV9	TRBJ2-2	TGTGCCAGCAGCTCAAATACCGGGACACCGACCGGGGAGCTGTTTTTT	CASSSNTGTPTGELFF